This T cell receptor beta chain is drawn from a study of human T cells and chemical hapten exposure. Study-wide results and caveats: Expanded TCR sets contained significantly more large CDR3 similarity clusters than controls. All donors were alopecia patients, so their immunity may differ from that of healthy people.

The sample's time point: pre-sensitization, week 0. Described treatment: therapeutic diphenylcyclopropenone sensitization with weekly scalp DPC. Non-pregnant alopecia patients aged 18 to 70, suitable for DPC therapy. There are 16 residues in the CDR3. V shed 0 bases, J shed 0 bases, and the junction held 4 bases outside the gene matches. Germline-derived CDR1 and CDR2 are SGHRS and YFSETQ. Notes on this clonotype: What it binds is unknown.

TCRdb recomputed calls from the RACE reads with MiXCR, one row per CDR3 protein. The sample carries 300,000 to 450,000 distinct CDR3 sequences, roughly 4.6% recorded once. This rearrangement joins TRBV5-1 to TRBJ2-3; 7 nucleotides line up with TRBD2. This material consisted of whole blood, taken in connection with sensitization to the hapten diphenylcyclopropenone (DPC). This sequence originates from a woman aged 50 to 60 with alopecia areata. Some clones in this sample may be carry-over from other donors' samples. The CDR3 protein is CASSLELGGSTDTQYF. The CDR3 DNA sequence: TGCGCCAGCAGCTTGGAATTGGGAGGGAGCACAGATACGCAGTATTTT.